This T cell receptor beta chain was sequenced for a study of blood T cell repertoires in COVID-19. Generated by immunoSEQ multiplex PCR, the TCRdb table keeps only in-frame clones and is missing some. The sample holds under 200,000 clones, around 81% seen once. Recruited during active infection, patients (from Seattle) were subsequently followed longitudinally. CDR1 and CDR2 (germline): SGHRS, YFSETQ. V lost 6 bases and J lost 3; bases outside the gene matches: 4. CDR3 size: 14 residues. The sequencing sample was made of peripheral blood. The genes are TRBV5-1 and TRBJ2-7; 12 bases map to TRBD2. The sequence was obtained from a man in his sixties with COVID-19, enrolled during active disease. CDR3 bases: TGCGCCAGCACGGTGACTAGCGGGAGCTACGAGCAGTACTTC. Translated: CASTVTSGSYEQYF.